This T cell receptor (beta chain) was sequenced during a study of blood T cells in healthy people across ages. The study's findings and limits: There were more naive CD4+ cells and higher diversity in long-lived donors than in aged donors. Changes seen in expanded clonotypes were possibly confounded by donor CMV status left unknown.

The second PCR ran about 6 to 12 cycles with a sample-barcoded 5' primer and J-beta primers. MiXCR was run by TCRdb on the 5' RACE reads, yielding one entry per CDR3 protein. Here the sample spans fewer than 2,000,000 distinct CDR3 sequences, 39% being singletons. Between the trimmed V and J ends, which lost 9 bases and 0 bases, there was a span of 16 bases. Germline V gene data show CDR1 as SEHNR and CDR2 as FQNEAQ (reference sequence). This CDR3 comprises 15 residues. This clonotype was seen a handful of times. Its cognate antigen is unknown. Each sample yielded at least 6.5 million isolated PBMCs. A minimum of 6 micrograms of total RNA was extracted per sample.

Source material: blood. J is TRBJ2-3 and V is TRBV7-9; tentative D call: TRBD2 (7 bases). This sequence originates from a human donor in good health. The CDR3 protein is CASILAGASTDTQYF. The CDR3 bases are TGTGCCAGTATACTCGCGGGGGCCAGCACAGATACGCAGTATTTT.